The rows below give T cell receptor beta chains drawn from one sample of a study of T cell responses to AZD1222 COVID-19 vaccine. Assay: immunoSEQ multiplex PCR; the TCRdb copy retains only in-frame clones and omits some. The sample includes tens of thousands of clones, about 92% seen only once; the top ten take 5% to 6.5%. This material consisted of peripheral blood, taken on day 0 of AZD1222 vaccination. Every receptor here comes from an adult in good health. Each CDR3 is given with its conserved first and last residue.

v_call | cdr3_aa
TRBV6-5 | CASSLRTAFYGYTF
TRBV19 | CASSMTPTTRPYEQYF
TRBV5-4 | CASSLGGGSGSIAYEQYF
TRBV28 | CASKIQNNEKLFF
TRBV4-1 | CASSLARGFESEKLFF
TRBV11-2 | CASSLNTADYEQYF
TRBV7-9 | CASSQEETQYF
TRBV9 | CASSVPSGGPHTGELFF
TRBV20-1 | CSASSGTGVDEQFF
TRBV7-9 | CASSLAPGWEEKLFF
TRBV11-3 | CASSLVPGVTEAFF
TRBV9 | CASSVGGGTGELFF
TRBV5-1 | CASSLGGAAQEKLFF
TRBV6-5 | CASSYKWTDTQYF
TRBV19 | CASSTHRDETQYF
TRBV19 | CASSIVPGLLWTEAFF
TRBV15 | CATSRPTGVGTQYF
TRBV27 | CASSNRAYSPLHF
TRBV7-2 | CASSFFFGSNYGYTF
TRBV3-1/TRBV3-2 | CASSLPQGTEAFF